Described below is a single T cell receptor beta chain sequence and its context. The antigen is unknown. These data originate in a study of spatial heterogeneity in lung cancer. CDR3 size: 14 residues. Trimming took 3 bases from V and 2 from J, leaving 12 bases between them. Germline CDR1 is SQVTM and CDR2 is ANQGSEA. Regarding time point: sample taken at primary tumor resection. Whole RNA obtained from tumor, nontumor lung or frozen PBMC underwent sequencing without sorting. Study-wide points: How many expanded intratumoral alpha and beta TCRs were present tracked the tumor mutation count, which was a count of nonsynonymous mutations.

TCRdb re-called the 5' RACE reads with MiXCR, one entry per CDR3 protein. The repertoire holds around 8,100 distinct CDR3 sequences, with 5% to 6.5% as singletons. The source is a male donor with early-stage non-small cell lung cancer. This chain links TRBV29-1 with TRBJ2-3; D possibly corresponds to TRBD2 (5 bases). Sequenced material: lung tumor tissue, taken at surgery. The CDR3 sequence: CSVDRGINTDTQYF. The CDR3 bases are TGCAGCGTTGATCGGGGTATTAACACAGATACGCAGTATTTT.